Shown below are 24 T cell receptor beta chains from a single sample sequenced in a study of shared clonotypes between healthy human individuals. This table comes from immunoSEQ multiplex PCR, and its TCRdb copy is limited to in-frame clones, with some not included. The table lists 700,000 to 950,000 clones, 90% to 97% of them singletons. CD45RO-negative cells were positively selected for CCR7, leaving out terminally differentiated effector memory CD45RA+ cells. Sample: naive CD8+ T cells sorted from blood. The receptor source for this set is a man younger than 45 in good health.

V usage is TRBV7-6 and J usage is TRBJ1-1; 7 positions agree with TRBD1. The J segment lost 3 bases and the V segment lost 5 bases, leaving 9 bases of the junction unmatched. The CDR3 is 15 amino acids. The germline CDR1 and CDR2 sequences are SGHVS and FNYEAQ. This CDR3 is CASSNPTQGDTEAFF. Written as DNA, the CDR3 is TGTGCCAGCAGCAACCCCACCCAGGGGGACACTGAAGCTTTCTTT.

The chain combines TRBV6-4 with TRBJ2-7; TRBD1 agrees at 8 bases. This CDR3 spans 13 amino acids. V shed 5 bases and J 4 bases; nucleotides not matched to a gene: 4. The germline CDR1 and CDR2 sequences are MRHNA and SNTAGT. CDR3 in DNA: TGTGCCAGCAGTCCCGGGACAGGTTACGAGCAGTACTTC. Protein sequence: CASSPGTGYEQYF.

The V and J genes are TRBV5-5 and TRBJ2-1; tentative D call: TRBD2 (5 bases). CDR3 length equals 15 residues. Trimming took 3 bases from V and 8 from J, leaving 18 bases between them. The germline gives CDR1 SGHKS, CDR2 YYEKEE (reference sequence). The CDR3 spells CASSSGLPSWDEQFF. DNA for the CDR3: TGTGCCAGCAGCTCAGGACTGCCATCTTGGGATGAGCAGTTCTTC.

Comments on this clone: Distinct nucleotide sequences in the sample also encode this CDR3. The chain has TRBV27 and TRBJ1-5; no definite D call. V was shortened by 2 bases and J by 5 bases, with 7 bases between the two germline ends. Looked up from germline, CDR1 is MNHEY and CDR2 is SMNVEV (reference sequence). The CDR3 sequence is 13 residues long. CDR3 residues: CASSLLGDQPQHF. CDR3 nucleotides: TGTGCCAGCAGTTTACTCGGAGATCAGCCCCAGCATTTT.

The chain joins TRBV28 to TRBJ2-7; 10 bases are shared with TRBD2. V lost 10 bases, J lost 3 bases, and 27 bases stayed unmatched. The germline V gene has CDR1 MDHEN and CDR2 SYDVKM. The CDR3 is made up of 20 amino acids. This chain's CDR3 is CATCSGGRDSGRRLSYEQYF. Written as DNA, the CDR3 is TGTGCCACCTGTTCAGGGGGGCGAGATAGCGGGAGGAGGTTAAGCTACGAGCAGTACTTC. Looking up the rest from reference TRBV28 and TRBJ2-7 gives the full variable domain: DVKVTQSSRYLVKRTGEKVFLECVQDMDHENMFWYRQDPGLGLRLIYFSYDVKMKEKGDIPEGYSVSREKKERFSLILESASTNQTSMYLCATCSGGRDSGRRLSYEQYFGPGTRLTVT.

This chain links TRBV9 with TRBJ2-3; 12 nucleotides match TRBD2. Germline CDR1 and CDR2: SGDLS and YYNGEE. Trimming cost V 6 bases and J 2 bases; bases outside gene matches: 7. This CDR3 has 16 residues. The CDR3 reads CASTLGLAGFTDTQYF. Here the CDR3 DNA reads TGTGCCAGCACCCTCGGACTAGCGGGATTCACAGATACGCAGTATTTT. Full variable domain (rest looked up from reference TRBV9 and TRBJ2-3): DSGVTQTPKHLITATGQRVTLRCSPRSGDLSVYWYQQSLDQGLQFLIQYYNGEERAKGNILERFSAQQFPDLHSELNLSSLELGDSALYFCASTLGLAGFTDTQYFGPGTRLTVL.

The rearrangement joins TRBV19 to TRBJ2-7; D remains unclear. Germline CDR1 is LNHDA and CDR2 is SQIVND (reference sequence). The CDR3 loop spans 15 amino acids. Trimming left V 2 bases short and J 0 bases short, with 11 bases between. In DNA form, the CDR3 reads TGTGCCAGTAGTATATATCCAGAGAGCTCCTACGAGCAGTACTTC. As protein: CASSIYPESSYEQYF.

CDR3: CASSLGPGLNNEQFF. The CDR3 DNA follows: TGTGCCAGCAGCTTGGGTCCGGGACTAAACAATGAGCAGTTCTTC. The rearrangement uses TRBV5-5 and TRBJ2-1; 7 bases are shared with TRBD2. Germline V lookup: CDR1 SGHKS, CDR2 YYEKEE (reference sequence). The CDR3 contains 15 residues. Unmatched junction bases numbered 5, after V lost 0 bases and J lost 5 bases.

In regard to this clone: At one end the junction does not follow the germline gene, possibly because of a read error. CDR3 amino acids: CASSFSGTANLSF. The CDR3 region has the DNA TGTGCCAGCAGCTTTTCCGGGACGGCTAATCTTTCCTTC. The chain is built from TRBV7-6 and TRBJ1-2; possible D gene TRBD1, 5 bases. The CDR3 is 13 amino acids. Germline-derived CDR1 and CDR2 are SGHVS and FNYEAQ.

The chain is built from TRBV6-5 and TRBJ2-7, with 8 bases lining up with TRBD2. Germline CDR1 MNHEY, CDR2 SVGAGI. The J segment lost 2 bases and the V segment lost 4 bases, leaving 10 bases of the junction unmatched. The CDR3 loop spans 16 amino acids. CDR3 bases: TGTGCCAGCAGTTTAAGAGCGGGAGAAAACCCCTACGAGCAGTACTTC. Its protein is CASSLRAGENPYEQYF.

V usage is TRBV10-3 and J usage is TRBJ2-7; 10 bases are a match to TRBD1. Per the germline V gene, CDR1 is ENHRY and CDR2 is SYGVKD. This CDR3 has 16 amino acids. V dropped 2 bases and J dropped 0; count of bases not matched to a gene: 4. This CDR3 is CAISEATGGSSYEQYF. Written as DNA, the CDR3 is TGTGCCATCAGTGAGGCGACAGGGGGCAGCTCCTACGAGCAGTACTTC.

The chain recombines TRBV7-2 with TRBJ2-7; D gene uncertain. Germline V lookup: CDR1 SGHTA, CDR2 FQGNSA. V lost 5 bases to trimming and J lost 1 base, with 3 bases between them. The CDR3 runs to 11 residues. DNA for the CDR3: TGTGCCAGCAGCACTTCCTACGAGCAGTACTTC. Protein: CASSTSYEQYF.

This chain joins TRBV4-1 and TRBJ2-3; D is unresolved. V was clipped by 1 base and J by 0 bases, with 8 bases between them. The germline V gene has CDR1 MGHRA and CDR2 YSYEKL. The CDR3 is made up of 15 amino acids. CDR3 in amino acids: CASSQGLTSTDTQYF. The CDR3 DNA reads TGCGCCAGCAGCCAAGGCCTCACTAGCACAGATACGCAGTATTTT.

CDR3 in amino acids: CASSPPGQGIYEQYF. CDR3 DNA: TGTGCCAGCAGCCCTCCGGGACAGGGGATCTACGAGCAGTACTTC. V is TRBV9 and J is TRBJ2-7; 10 bases match TRBD1. Trimming took 4 bases from V and 3 from J; bases not matched to a gene: 7. Germline V gene data show CDR1 as SGDLS and CDR2 as YYNGEE. The CDR3 consists of 15 residues. The full variable domain, with the rest looked up from reference TRBV9 and TRBJ2-7, is DSGVTQTPKHLITATGQRVTLRCSPRSGDLSVYWYQQSLDQGLQFLIQYYNGEERAKGNILERFSAQQFPDLHSELNLSSLELGDSALYFCASSPPGQGIYEQYFGPGTRLTVT.

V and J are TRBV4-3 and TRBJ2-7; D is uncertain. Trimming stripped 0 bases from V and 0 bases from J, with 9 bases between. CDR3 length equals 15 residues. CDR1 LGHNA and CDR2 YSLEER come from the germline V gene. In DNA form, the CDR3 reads TGCGCCAGCAGCCAAGATCCGGATAGCTCCTACGAGCAGTACTTC. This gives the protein CASSQDPDSSYEQYF.

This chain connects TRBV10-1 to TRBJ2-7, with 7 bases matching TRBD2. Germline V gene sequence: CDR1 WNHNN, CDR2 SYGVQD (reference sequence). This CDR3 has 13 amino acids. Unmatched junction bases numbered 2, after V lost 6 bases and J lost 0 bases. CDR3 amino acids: CASSGLDSYEQYF. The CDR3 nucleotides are TGCGCCAGCAGCGGACTAGACTCCTACGAGCAGTACTTC.

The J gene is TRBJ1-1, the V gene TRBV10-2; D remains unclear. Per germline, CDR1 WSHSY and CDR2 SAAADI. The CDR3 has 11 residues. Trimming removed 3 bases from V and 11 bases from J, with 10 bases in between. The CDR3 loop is CASSDGREAFF. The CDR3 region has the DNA TGCGCCAGCAGTGATGGGAGGGAGGCTTTCTTT.

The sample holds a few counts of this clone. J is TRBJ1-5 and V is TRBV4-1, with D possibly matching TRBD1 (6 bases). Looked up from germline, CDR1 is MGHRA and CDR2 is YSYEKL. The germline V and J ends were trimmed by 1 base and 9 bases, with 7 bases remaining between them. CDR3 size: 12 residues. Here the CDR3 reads CASSQGGGPQHF. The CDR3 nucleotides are TGCGCCAGCAGCCAAGGAGGGGGGCCCCAGCATTTT.

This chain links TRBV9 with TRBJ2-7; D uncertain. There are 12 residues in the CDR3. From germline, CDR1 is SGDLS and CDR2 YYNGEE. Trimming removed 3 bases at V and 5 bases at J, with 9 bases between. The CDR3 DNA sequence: TGTGCCAGCAGCGACCTGTCTAACGAGCAGTACTTC. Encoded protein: CASSDLSNEQYF. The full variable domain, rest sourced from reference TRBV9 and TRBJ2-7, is DSGVTQTPKHLITATGQRVTLRCSPRSGDLSVYWYQQSLDQGLQFLIQYYNGEERAKGNILERFSAQQFPDLHSELNLSSLELGDSALYFCASSDLSNEQYFGPGTRLTVT.

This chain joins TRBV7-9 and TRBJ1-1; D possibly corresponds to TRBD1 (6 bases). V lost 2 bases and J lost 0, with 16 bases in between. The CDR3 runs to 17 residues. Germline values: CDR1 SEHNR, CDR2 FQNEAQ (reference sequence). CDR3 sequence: CASSLRGAGYMNTEAFF. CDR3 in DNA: TGTGCCAGCAGCTTAAGGGGGGCAGGTTACATGAACACTGAAGCTTTCTTT.

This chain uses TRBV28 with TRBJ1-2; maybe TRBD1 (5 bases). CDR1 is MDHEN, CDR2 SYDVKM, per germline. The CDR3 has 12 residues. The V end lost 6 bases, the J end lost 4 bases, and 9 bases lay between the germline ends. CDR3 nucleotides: TGTGCCAGCAGAACAGGAATCTATGGCTACACCTTC. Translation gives CASRTGIYGYTF.

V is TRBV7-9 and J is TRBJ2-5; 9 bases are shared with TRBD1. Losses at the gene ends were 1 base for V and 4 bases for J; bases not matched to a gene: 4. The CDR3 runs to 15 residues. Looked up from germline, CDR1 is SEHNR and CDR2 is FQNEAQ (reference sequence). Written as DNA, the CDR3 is TGTGCCAGCAGCTTAGGGACAGGGGCGGGAGAGACCCAGTACTTC. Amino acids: CASSLGTGAGETQYF.

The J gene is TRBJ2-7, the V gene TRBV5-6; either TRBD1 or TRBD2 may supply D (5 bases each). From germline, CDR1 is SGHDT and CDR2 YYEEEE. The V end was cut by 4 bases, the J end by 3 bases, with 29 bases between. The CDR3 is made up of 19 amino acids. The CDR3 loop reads CASSRYGIQRGLGDYEQYF. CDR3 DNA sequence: TGTGCCAGCAGCCGATACGGTATTCAACGGGGCCTCGGGGACTACGAGCAGTACTTC.

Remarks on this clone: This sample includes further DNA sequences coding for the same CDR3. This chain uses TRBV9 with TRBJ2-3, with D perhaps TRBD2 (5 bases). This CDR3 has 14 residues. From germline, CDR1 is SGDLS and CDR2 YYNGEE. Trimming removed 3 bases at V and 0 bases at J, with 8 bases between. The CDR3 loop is CASSGRGSTDTQYF. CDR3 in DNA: TGTGCCAGCAGCGGCAGAGGGAGCACAGATACGCAGTATTTT.